The 9 T cell receptor beta chains below were found in one sample sequenced in a study of tumor-infiltrating lymphocytes in primary liver carcinoma. Blood RNA came from unsorted whole blood; germline DNA was also extracted. Synthesis of TCR beta cDNA was carried out from about 500 ng total RNA with a constant-region primer. A slightly modified ARM-PCR protocol with three nested multiplex PCR rounds produced these TCR beta libraries. Both of the initial two PCR rounds ran for around 9 cycles and employed TRBV1-TRBV30 forward primers alongside a C-beta reverse primer. TCRdb ran MiXCR on the multiplex PCR reads and lists one entry per CDR3 protein. The sample carries hundreds of thousands of distinct CDR3 sequences, 65% recorded once. Specimen: peripheral blood. The source of these receptors is a man aged 35 to 55 with primary liver carcinoma and hepatitis B virus infection.

This clonotype came up many times. The V gene is TRBV12-3 or TRBV12-4, the J gene TRBJ1-1; D perhaps matches TRBD1 (6 bases). The V gene lost 8 bases and the J gene lost 6 bases, with 13 bases spanning the gap. The CDR3 extends over 12 amino acids. Here the CDR3 reads CASERGGSEAFF. CDR3 nucleotide sequence: TGTGCCAGCGAGAGGGGGGGGTCTGAAGCTTTCTTT.

This clonotype was seen more than once but under ten times. J is TRBJ2-5 and V is TRBV5-8; 7 bases line up with TRBD2. Trimming cost V 4 bases and J 5 bases; bases outside gene matches: 14. This CDR3 is built from 16 residues. Germline CDR1 and CDR2: SGHTS and YDEGEE. This CDR3 reads CASSALGRPTSETQYF. For the CDR3, the DNA is TGTGCCAGCAGCGCACTCGGACGACCGACTAGCGAGACCCAGTACTTC.

This clonotype was detected only a few times. V gene TRBV4-2 combines with J gene TRBJ2-7; possibly TRBD2 for D (6 bases). CDR3 length: 15 residues. V dropped 0 bases and J dropped 1 base, with 10 bases sitting between them. The germline V gene has CDR1 LGHNA and CDR2 YNFKEQ. CDR3 sequence reads: CASSQDVGGSYEQYF. The CDR3 bases are TGTGCCAGCAGCCAAGACGTCGGGGGTTCCTACGAGCAGTACTTC.

This rearrangement joins TRBV5-5 to TRBJ2-7, with no clear D. From germline, CDR1 is SGHKS and CDR2 YYEKEE (reference sequence). The CDR3 is 14 residues long. Trimming cost V 0 bases and J 1 base, with 8 bases left between them. As DNA, the CDR3 is TGTGCCAGCAGCTTGGGTCAGAATTCCTACGAGCAGTACTTC. It yields the protein CASSLGQNSYEQYF.

As regards this clonotype: This may be a read error, as it is one base from a much larger clone. The rearrangement joins TRBV10-3 to TRBJ2-5; TRBD1 matches at 9 bases. The CDR3 runs to 13 residues. Germline V gene lookup returns CDR1 ENHRY and CDR2 SYGVKD. V trimming: 8 bases; J trimming: 5 bases; junction bases outside the gene matches: 6. Here the CDR3 DNA reads TGTGCCATCGGTACGACAGGGGGGGAGACCCAGTACTTC. Residues: CAIGTTGGETQYF.

The chain is built from TRBV14 and TRBJ1-5; no reliable D call. Looked up from germline, CDR1 is SGHDN and CDR2 is FVKESK. CDR3 length equals 14 residues. V was clipped by 1 base and J by 3 bases, with 7 bases between them. CDR3 in amino acids: CASSQGTDNQPQHF. The DNA for the CDR3 is TGTGCCAGCAGCCAAGGCACAGACAATCAGCCCCAGCATTTT.

Remarks on this clonotype: At one end, the junction sequence differs from germline, possibly due to a read error. This chain connects TRBV11-1 to TRBJ2-1, with 12 bases aligning to TRBD2. Per the germline V gene, CDR1 is SGHAT and CDR2 is FQDESV (reference sequence). The CDR3 runs 14 residues. The CDR3 sequence: CTSSPTSGGGEQFF. CDR3 coding DNA: TGTACCAGCAGCCCGACTAGCGGGGGAGGGGAGCAGTTCTTC.

About this clonotype itself: A read error may account for a junction end that differs from germline. J is TRBJ2-1 and V is TRBV6-1; D not resolved. Germline CDR1 and CDR2: MNHNS and SASEGT. This CDR3 region has 15 residues. Here the CDR3 reads CASSGRDQSYNDQFF. The CDR3 coding sequence is TGTGCCAGCAGCGGACGAGACCAGTCGTACAATGACCAGTTCTTC.

A remark on this clonotype: The junction and the germline gene differ at one end; a read error may be behind it. This chain connects TRBV5-4 to TRBJ2-6; D not certain. Per the germline V gene, CDR1 is SGHNT and CDR2 is YYREEE (reference sequence). The CDR3 runs to 15 residues. The CDR3 sequence: CVSSPGTPGANVLTF. The CDR3 DNA is TGTGTCAGCAGCCCGGGTACTCCCGGGGCCAACGTCCTGACTTTC.